These 20 T cell receptor beta chains were all obtained from the same sample, sequenced in a study of blood T cells in healthy people across ages. Combining a sample-barcoded 5' primer with a J-beta primer mix, a second PCR ran for 7 to 11 cycles. TCRdb re-called the 5' RACE reads through MiXCR, storing one row per CDR3 protein. Of approximately 350,000 distinct CDR3 sequences listed, 52% were seen once; the top ten hold over 40%. The sequenced sample was blood. These receptors were taken from a man aged 60-69 years in good health.

The chain is built from TRBV3-1 and TRBJ1-1, with D maybe TRBD1 (6 bases). Trimming stripped 7 bases from V and 1 base from J, with 13 bases between. From germline, CDR1 is LGHDT and CDR2 YNNKEL (reference sequence). The CDR3 consists of 14 residues. CDR3 region: CASKPDRQNTEAFF. The CDR3, as DNA: TGTGCCAGCAAACCCGACAGGCAGAACACTGAAGCTTTCTTT.

This sequence joins TRBV4-3 and TRBJ1-2; possibly TRBD1 for D (6 bases). The CDR3 extends over 17 amino acids. Germline V gene sequence: CDR1 LGHNA, CDR2 YSLEER. The V end lost 1 base, the J end lost 0 bases, and 15 bases lay between the germline ends. CDR3 residues: CASSQVDSRGANYGYTF. CDR3 sequence (DNA): TGCGCCAGCAGCCAAGTTGACAGTAGGGGGGCTAACTATGGCTACACCTTC.

This clonotype was observed a single time. This rearrangement joins TRBV6-5 to TRBJ2-3; D remains ambiguous. The CDR3 is made up of 14 amino acids. Trimming left V 6 bases short and J 3 bases short, with 13 bases between. Germline V gives CDR1 MNHEY, CDR2 SVGAGI. As DNA, the CDR3 is TGTGCCAGCAGGACCCAACGGGTTACAGATACGCAGTATTTT. Its protein is CASRTQRVTDTQYF.

The chain links TRBV30 to TRBJ2-3, with 9 bases fitting TRBD1. The CDR3 covers 15 residues. Trimming took 1 base from V and 4 from J; bases not matched to a gene: 6. Germline V gene lookup returns CDR1 GTSNPN and CDR2 SVGIG (reference sequence). For the CDR3, the DNA is TGTGCCTGGAGTGCCGGGACAGGGATGGCAGATACGCAGTATTTT. Amino acid sequence: CAWSAGTGMADTQYF. The full variable domain, rest sourced from reference TRBV30 and TRBJ2-3, is SQTIHQWPATLVQPVGSPLSLECTVEGTSNPNLYWYRQAAGRGLQLLFYSVGIGQISSEVPQNLSASRPQDRQFILSSKKLLLSDSGFYLCAWSAGTGMADTQYFGPGTRLTVL.

This clonotype was counted many times. The V gene is TRBV9, the J gene TRBJ2-5; 9 bases fit TRBD1. CDR1 is SGDLS and CDR2 is YYNGEE in the germline V gene. This CDR3 is 16 amino acids long. Trimming removed 0 bases from V and 3 bases from J; junction bases left unmatched: 6. The CDR3 reads CASSVDGTGLKETQYF. The CDR3 nucleotides are TGTGCCAGCAGCGTAGATGGGACAGGGTTAAAAGAGACCCAGTACTTC. The variable domain in full, completed from reference TRBV9 and TRBJ2-5, reads DSGVTQTPKHLITATGQRVTLRCSPRSGDLSVYWYQQSLDQGLQFLIQYYNGEERAKGNILERFSAQQFPDLHSELNLSSLELGDSALYFCASSVDGTGLKETQYFGPGTRLLVL.

This clonotype showed up just a few times. The J gene is TRBJ2-4, the V gene TRBV4-3, with 9 bases lining up with TRBD1. TRBJ2-7 explains the end of the DNA better; the J call may be wrong. Germline CDR1 LGHNA, CDR2 YSLEER. The CDR3 consists of 17 residues. For the CDR3, the DNA is TGCGCCAGCAGCCTATTCCTCCCGGGACAGGGAATCCACGAGCAGTACTTC. Translation: CASSLFLPGQGIHEQYF.

This clonotype appeared a few times. The J gene is TRBJ1-5, the V gene TRBV7-2; no clear D. Trimming pared 1 base from V and 4 bases from J, leaving 2 bases between. Germline-derived CDR1 and CDR2 are SGHTA and FQGNSA. This CDR3 has 12 amino acids. CDR3 nucleotide sequence: TGTGCCAGCAGCTTAGGGAATCAGCCCCAGCATTTT. Translated, it gives CASSLGNQPQHF.

This clonotype was seen a few times. The J gene is TRBJ2-4, the V gene TRBV24-1; 7 bases fit TRBD2. The CDR3 has 16 amino acids. The J segment lost 6 bases and the V segment lost 4 bases, leaving 11 bases of the junction unmatched. Germline-derived CDR1 and CDR2 are KGHDR and SFDVKD. In DNA form, the CDR3 reads TGTGCCACCAGTGACCCAAGCGGGTCGGGGGGAAACATTCAGTACTTC. It specifies CATSDPSGSGGNIQYF.

J is TRBJ2-7 and V is TRBV28, with 8 bases that match TRBD1. There are 15 residues in the CDR3. The V gene's germline CDR1 is MDHEN and CDR2 SYDVKM. Germline trimming cut 5 bases from V and 0 bases from J; bases unmatched to any gene: 6. CDR3 amino acids: CASSTGGEASYEQYF. The CDR3 DNA sequence: TGTGCCAGCAGTACAGGGGGTGAGGCCTCCTACGAGCAGTACTTC.

V is TRBV6-6 and J is TRBJ2-1; TRBD2 aligns across 7 bases. The CDR3 has 15 amino acids. Germline-derived CDR1 and CDR2 are MNHNY and SVGAGI (reference sequence). V was clipped by 2 bases and J by 6 bases; unmatched bases: 7. The CDR3 DNA reads as TGTGCCAGCAGTTACGGACTAGATCCCCTCAATGAGCAGTTCTTC. It codes for CASSYGLDPLNEQFF.

This clonotype was seen only a few times. CDR3 sequence: CASSLGLLTETQYF. As DNA, the CDR3 is TGTGCCAGCAGTTTGGGACTGCTTACGGAGACCCAGTACTTC. V and J are TRBV28 and TRBJ2-5; D might be TRBD2 (6 bases). Germline CDR1 is MDHEN and CDR2 is SYDVKM. The V end lost 3 bases, the J end lost 5 bases, and 13 bases lay between the germline ends. The CDR3 is 14 amino acids.

This clonotype occurred a few times. The gene calls are TRBV4-3 and TRBJ2-7; D is unresolved. CDR1 LGHNA and CDR2 YSLEER come from the germline V gene. The CDR3 is 15 amino acids. V dropped 0 bases and J dropped 2 bases, with 11 bases sitting between them. The CDR3 spells CASSQDFVAAYEQYF. CDR3 sequence (DNA): TGCGCCAGCAGCCAAGATTTCGTCGCGGCCTACGAGCAGTACTTC.

V usage is TRBV5-6 and J usage is TRBJ2-4; D possibly corresponds to TRBD2 (6 bases). V lost 0 bases and J 2 bases, leaving 18 bases between the germline ends. This CDR3 is built from 18 residues. Germline CDR1 SGHDT, CDR2 YYEEEE. In nucleotides, the CDR3 is TGTGCCAGCAGCTTGGCCCAGACTAGGATTGGTCCCAAAAACATTCAGTACTTC. Translating gives CASSLAQTRIGPKNIQYF. Using reference TRBV5-6 and TRBJ2-4 for the parts outside the CDR3, the full variable domain is DAGVTQSPTHLIKTRGQQVTLRCSPKSGHDTVSWYQQALGQGPQFIFQYYEEEERQRGNFPDRFSGHQFPNYSSELNVNALLLGDSALYLCASSLAQTRIGPKNIQYFGAGTRLSVL.

A word on this clonotype: This could be a read error, since a much larger clone is one nucleotide away. The chain has TRBV5-1 and TRBJ2-7, with D perhaps TRBD2 (6 bases). Germline CDR1 SGHRS, CDR2 YFSETQ. The CDR3 totals 13 residues. Trimming shortened V by 5 bases and J by 7 bases, and 16 bases separated the two germline ends. The CDR3 DNA sequence: TGCGCCAGCAGATCGGGACTTAACAATGAGCAGTACTTC. Its protein product is CASRSGLNNEQYF.

This clonotype showed up just once. V usage is TRBV20-1 and J usage is TRBJ2-5, with 10 bases that match TRBD2. Near its end, the DNA agrees better with TRBJ2-7, so the J call may be wrong. There are 13 residues in the CDR3. Germline V CDR1 and CDR2: DFQATT, SNEGSKA (reference sequence). The CDR3 region is CSASLAGASEQYF. The CDR3 bases are TGCAGTGCTAGCCTAGCGGGAGCGAGCGAGCAGTACTTC.

In this sample, this clonotype turned up many times. The CDR3 reads CASSRGQREETQYF. The CDR3 bases are TGTGCCAGCAGCCGGGGCCAGAGAGAGGAGACCCAGTACTTC. V and J are TRBV7-9 and TRBJ2-5; D is possibly TRBD1 or TRBD2 (5 bases each). Germline loops: CDR1 SEHNR, CDR2 FQNEAQ (reference sequence). V was shortened by 5 bases and J by 5 bases, with 15 bases between the two germline ends. This CDR3 spans 14 amino acids.

The table lists this clonotype with a few counts. For the CDR3, the DNA is TGTGCCAGCGCCGAGGGGGTACAGACTAGCACAGATACGCAGTATTTT. The encoded protein is CASAEGVQTSTDTQYF. The rearrangement links TRBV27 to TRBJ2-3, with D possibly matching TRBD1 (6 bases). This CDR3 has 16 amino acids. Deletions cut 8 bases from V and 0 bases from J, with 18 bases between. From germline, CDR1 is MNHEY and CDR2 SMNVEV (reference sequence).

The CDR3 is CASSYSRRRNSGANVLTF. CDR3 nucleotide sequence: TGTGCCAGCAGTTACTCGAGGAGAAGGAACTCTGGGGCCAACGTCCTGACTTTC. This chain joins TRBV6-5 and TRBJ2-6; no clear D. The CDR3 runs to 18 residues. Germline CDR1 and CDR2: MNHEY and SVGAGI. The V gene lost 0 bases and the J gene lost 0 bases, with 12 bases spanning the gap.

This rearrangement joins TRBV7-2 to TRBJ2-4, with 8 bases that match TRBD2. The DNA matches TRBJ2-7 better at its end, which makes the J call doubtful. The CDR3 is 13 residues long. Germline-derived CDR1 and CDR2 are SGHTA and FQGNSA. The CDR3 sequence is CASSSSGGGEQYF. In nucleotides, the CDR3 is TGTGCCAGCAGCTCCAGCGGGGGCGGCGAGCAGTACTTC.

This clonotype was detected only a few times. CDR3 amino acids: CASTPNSVGGQPQHF. In DNA, the CDR3 is TGTGCCAGCACCCCAAACTCGGTAGGGGGACAGCCCCAGCATTTT. V usage is TRBV2 and J usage is TRBJ1-5; possibly TRBD1 for D (6 bases). Germline V lookup: CDR1 SNHLY, CDR2 FYNNEI. Between the trimmed V and J ends, which lost 7 bases and 7 bases, there was a span of 20 bases. The CDR3 sequence is 15 residues long.